Below, 29 T cell receptor beta chains from the same sample are listed, as sequenced in a study of blood T cell repertoires in COVID-19 (dated by TCRdb to about 2020). Library preparation was by the immunoSEQ multiplex PCR assay. Held by TCRdb, this immuneACCESS table contains in-frame sequences only and omits some clones. Under half of the omission traces to an unresolved V gene where checked; the cause of the rest is unknown. Counted in this sample were almost 350,000 clones; almost 90% of them appeared once. The biggest ten clones account for approximately 1% of the sample. The sample comprised PBMCs or T cells enriched from blood (not recorded which). The receptors here all came from a woman aged 25-40 years who had been exposed to COVID-19.

The V call is TRBV11-1, the J call TRBJ2-5; 7 positions agree with TRBD2. Losses at the gene ends were 5 bases for V and 7 bases for J; bases not matched to a gene: 16. CDR1 is SGHAT and CDR2 is FQDESV in the germline V gene (reference sequence). The CDR3 is 16 amino acids. CDR3 region: CASSPRQRGPQGTQYF. CDR3 nucleotide sequence: TGTGCCAGCAGCCCACGTCAGCGGGGTCCTCAGGGGACCCAGTACTTC.

This rearrangement joins TRBV4-1 to TRBJ1-4; no clear D. Deletions cut 1 base from V and 11 bases from J, with 14 bases between. Per the germline V gene, CDR1 is MGHRA and CDR2 is YSYEKL. The CDR3 is made up of 14 amino acids. DNA for the CDR3: TGCGCCAGCAGCCAAGCGGACCTCCCGGGGAAACTGTTTTTT. Its translation is CASSQADLPGKLFF.

This chain connects TRBV19 to TRBJ2-7; 7 nucleotides agree with TRBD1. Germline V gene sequence: CDR1 LNHDA, CDR2 SQIVND (reference sequence). V dropped 5 bases and J dropped 2; count of bases not matched to a gene: 15. CDR3 length: 17 amino acids. CDR3 in amino acids: CASSWTGFESQPYEQYF. The CDR3 DNA follows: TGTGCCAGTAGTTGGACAGGTTTCGAATCCCAGCCCTACGAGCAGTACTTC.

V usage is TRBV24-1 and J usage is TRBJ1-5; possible D gene TRBD1, 6 bases. Trimming cost V 4 bases and J 4 bases, with 10 bases left between them. The CDR3 covers 14 residues. From germline, CDR1 is KGHDR and CDR2 SFDVKD. The CDR3 region has the DNA TGTGCCACCAGTGAGGGGGGGCATAATCAGCCCCAGCATTTT. Amino acids: CATSEGGHNQPQHF.

This clone was counted between two and nine times. The J gene is TRBJ2-7, the V gene TRBV19, with 9 bases aligning to TRBD2. V was clipped by 5 bases and J by 0 bases; unmatched bases: 8. The CDR3 length is 16 residues. The germline CDR1 and CDR2 sequences are LNHDA and SQIVND (reference sequence). This CDR3 is CASSVTSGPSSYEQYF. The CDR3 nucleotides are TGTGCCAGTAGTGTGACTAGCGGTCCAAGCTCCTACGAGCAGTACTTC.

This chain connects TRBV5-1 to TRBJ2-2; maybe TRBD1 (6 bases). V lost 6 bases to trimming and J lost 3 bases, with 12 bases between them. Germline CDR1 reads SGHRS; CDR2 reads YFSETQ. The CDR3 is 14 amino acids. The CDR3 nucleotides read TGCGCCAGCACCCTGGGACACCACACCGGGGAGCTGTTTTTT. Translation: CASTLGHHTGELFF.

The J gene is TRBJ1-1, the V gene TRBV28; tentatively, D is TRBD1 (6 bases). The CDR3 covers 14 residues. Per the germline V gene, CDR1 is MDHEN and CDR2 is SYDVKM. Trimming shortened V by 3 bases and J by 5 bases, and 13 bases separated the two germline ends. CDR3 region: CASSLGGLRTEAFF. The CDR3 DNA is TGTGCCAGCAGTTTGGGGGGGCTGAGGACTGAAGCTTTCTTT. Variable domain in full (rest from reference TRBV28 and TRBJ1-1): DVKVTQSSRYLVKRTGEKVFLECVQDMDHENMFWYRQDPGLGLRLIYFSYDVKMKEKGDIPEGYSVSREKKERFSLILESASTNQTSMYLCASSLGGLRTEAFFGQGTRLTVV.

This sequence joins TRBV18 and TRBJ2-7; no clear D. The CDR3 is 10 amino acids. The germline CDR1 and CDR2 sequences are KGHSH and LQKENI. Trimming stripped 10 bases from V and 4 bases from J, with 8 bases between. The CDR3: CATLQYEQYF. The CDR3 DNA reads as TGTGCCACCCTCCAGTACGAGCAGTACTTC. Filled out from reference TRBV18 and TRBJ2-7, the complete variable domain reads NAGVMQNPRHLVRRRGQEARLRCSPMKGHSHVYWYRQLPEEGLKFMVYLQKENIIDESGMPKERFSAEFPKEGPSILRIQQVVRGDSAAYFCATLQYEQYFGPGTRLTVT.

Written as DNA, the CDR3 is TGTGCCAGCAGCGTAGCCGGGGGAAGCCAAGAGACCCAGTACTTC. Translation: CASSVAGGSQETQYF. The rearrangement joins TRBV9 to TRBJ2-5; perhaps TRBD2 as D (6 bases). The CDR3 contains 15 residues. V lost 0 bases, J lost 1 base, and 10 bases lay in between. CDR1 and CDR2 (germline): SGDLS, YYNGEE.

The V call is TRBV18, the J call TRBJ1-4; D may be TRBD1 (6 bases). This CDR3 region has 15 residues. The ends were cut back, 4 bases at V and 5 bases at J, with 14 bases in the middle. The germline CDR1 and CDR2 sequences are KGHSH and LQKENI. CDR3 sequence: CASSLREGVNEKLFF. The CDR3 nucleotides read TGTGCCAGCTCACTCCGGGAGGGGGTGAATGAAAAACTGTTTTTT.

The V call is TRBV10-2, the J call TRBJ1-4, with D possibly matching TRBD1 (6 bases). V lost 6 bases and J lost 4, with 15 bases in between. The V gene's germline CDR1 is WSHSY and CDR2 SAAADI. The CDR3 sequence is 15 residues long. The CDR3: CASSAGQPVNEKLFF. The CDR3 bases are TGCGCCAGCAGCGCTGGACAGCCCGTTAATGAAAAACTGTTTTTT.

CDR3 nucleotide sequence: TGTGCCATCAGTGAGTCCCGACAGGGGCCCTCTGGCTACACCTTC. Protein: CAISESRQGPSGYTF. The genes are TRBV10-3 and TRBJ1-2; 8 bases are shared with TRBD1. Germline values: CDR1 ENHRY, CDR2 SYGVKD. After removal of 0 bases from V and 7 bases from J, the junction contained 7 bases not matched to a gene. This CDR3 region has 15 residues.

As regards this clone: A junction boundary mismatches the germline segment, possibly from a read error. This chain connects TRBV12-3 or TRBV12-4 to TRBJ1-6, with 7 positions matching TRBD1. This CDR3 spans 12 amino acids. Here the CDR3 DNA reads TGTGCCAGCAGTTTTAAGGGGGCTCCCCTTTACTTT. Translating gives CASSFKGAPLYF.

V gene TRBV27 combines with J gene TRBJ2-1, with 14 bases aligning to TRBD2. Germline V gives CDR1 MNHEY, CDR2 SMNVEV (reference sequence). The CDR3 length is 18 residues. Trimming removed 4 bases from V and 8 bases from J; junction bases left unmatched: 13. The CDR3 region has the DNA TGTGCCAGCAGTTCCCCCCTAGGGACTAGCGGGAGTCGCGATGAGCAGTTCTTC. This sequence encodes CASSSPLGTSGSRDEQFF.

A note on this clone: An end of the junction differs from the germline gene, which may be a read error. The genes are TRBV6-4 and TRBJ2-1; the match to TRBD2 covers 13 bases. Germline values: CDR1 MRHNA, CDR2 SNTAGT. The length of the CDR3 is 16 residues. The CDR3 region is CAGSDSLAGGLDEQFF. The DNA of the CDR3 is TGTGCCGGCAGTGACTCACTAGCGGGAGGGCTCGATGAGCAGTTCTTC.

This rearrangement joins TRBV24-1 to TRBJ2-1; 9 nucleotides line up with TRBD2. CDR3 length: 18 residues. Trimming removed 2 bases from V and 0 bases from J; junction bases left unmatched: 7. The germline V gene encodes CDR1 KGHDR and CDR2 SFDVKD. The CDR3 DNA sequence: TGTGCCACCAGTGATTCCCTCGGACTAGCGAGCTCCTACAATGAGCAGTTCTTC. Translated: CATSDSLGLASSYNEQFF.

The CDR3: CASSQTRARADGYTF. The DNA of the CDR3 is TGTGCCAGCAGCCAAACACGGGCCAGGGCAGATGGCTACACCTTC. V usage is TRBV14 and J usage is TRBJ1-2, with D tentatively TRBD1 (5 bases). V gave up 2 bases and J gave up 6 bases, with 16 bases separating them. Per the germline V gene, CDR1 is SGHDN and CDR2 is FVKESK. There are 15 residues in the CDR3.

The chain joins TRBV5-1 to TRBJ2-3, with a possible D match to TRBD2 (6 bases). V shed 4 bases and J shed 5 bases, with 14 bases lying between them. Germline V gene lookup returns CDR1 SGHRS and CDR2 YFSETQ. The CDR3 has 14 residues. The CDR3 bases are TGCGCCAGCAGCCAAACGACTAGTGAAGATACGCAGTATTTT. Encoded protein: CASSQTTSEDTQYF.

The V gene is TRBV24-1, the J gene TRBJ2-1; 8 bases match TRBD1. This CDR3 region has 15 residues. The germline gives CDR1 KGHDR, CDR2 SFDVKD. With 4 bases clipped from V and 11 bases from J, the junction kept 12 bases outside the gene matches. The CDR3 spells CATSDWTGIRSQQFF. Written as DNA, the CDR3 is TGTGCCACCAGTGACTGGACAGGGATCCGATCTCAGCAGTTCTTC.

The rearrangement uses TRBV15 and TRBJ2-1; D might be TRBD2 (5 bases). This CDR3 contains 14 residues. V lost 5 bases, J lost 10 bases, and 18 bases lay in between. Germline V gene data show CDR1 as LNHNV and CDR2 as YYDKDF (reference sequence). CDR3 nucleotide sequence: TGTGCCACCAGCGAACGAACGGGGATGGACGAGCAGTTCTTC. As protein: CATSERTGMDEQFF.

V gene TRBV11-3 combines with J gene TRBJ1-2; 10 nucleotides align to TRBD1. CDR3 length: 13 residues. V gave up 4 bases and J gave up 9 bases; unmatched junction bases: 5. Germline V gene sequence: CDR1 SGHNT, CDR2 YENEEA. In DNA, the CDR3 is TGTGCCAGCAGCTGGGGACAGGGGAGCCGCTACACCTTC. The encoded protein is CASSWGQGSRYTF.

V usage is TRBV5-6 and J usage is TRBJ2-1; TRBD2 matches 13 bases. The length of the CDR3 is 18 residues. CDR1 SGHDT and CDR2 YYEEEE come from the germline V gene. V was pared by 4 bases and J by 2 bases, with 9 bases of the junction left unmatched. In nucleotides, the CDR3 is TGTGCCAGCAGCGTGGGGACTAGCGGGACCATCACCTACAATGAGCAGTTCTTC. This gives the protein CASSVGTSGTITYNEQFF.

This clone has a single count. The gene calls are TRBV7-8 and TRBJ1-3; maybe TRBD1 (6 bases). V shed 4 bases and J shed 1 base, with 14 bases lying between them. The CDR3 totals 16 residues. The V gene's germline CDR1 is SGHVS and CDR2 FQNEAQ. CDR3 protein: CASSSRTVSSGNTIYF. CDR3 coding DNA: TGTGCCAGCAGCTCGCGGACAGTTTCTTCTGGAAACACCATATATTTT. Full variable domain (remainder filled in from reference TRBV7-8 and TRBJ1-3): GAGVSQSPRYKVAKRGQDVALRCDPISGHVSLFWYQQALGQGPEFLTYFQNEAQLDKSGLPSDRFFAERPEGSVSTLKIQRTQQEDSAVYLCASSSRTVSSGNTIYFGEGSWLTVV.

The V and J genes are TRBV19 and TRBJ1-5; D unresolved. The length of the CDR3 is 16 residues. CDR1 and CDR2 (germline): LNHDA, SQIVND (reference sequence). V shed 4 bases and J shed 2 bases, with 15 bases lying between them. CDR3 sequence: CASSTSGLRGNQPQHF. The CDR3 DNA follows: TGTGCCAGTAGTACTAGCGGCCTTAGGGGCAATCAGCCCCAGCATTTT.

The V and J genes are TRBV14 and TRBJ2-1; TRBD2 matches at 9 bases. This CDR3 region has 16 residues. Unmatched junction bases numbered 5, after V lost 1 base and J lost 4 bases. Germline V gene lookup returns CDR1 SGHDN and CDR2 FVKESK. The CDR3 is CASSQGGLAWYNEQFF. The CDR3 DNA sequence: TGTGCCAGCAGCCAAGGGGGACTAGCATGGTACAATGAGCAGTTCTTC.

This clone was observed once. The chain joins TRBV19 to TRBJ1-1; D is undetermined. Germline V gene lookup returns CDR1 LNHDA and CDR2 SQIVND (reference sequence). The CDR3 consists of 13 residues. V lost 5 bases, J lost 8 bases, and 15 bases lay in between. DNA for the CDR3: TGTGCCAGTAGTGCCGGGTCATCTCGGGAAGCTTTCTTT. Protein product: CASSAGSSREAFF.

The chain has TRBV18 and TRBJ2-7; 9 nucleotides agree with TRBD2. The CDR3 consists of 16 residues. J gave up 2 bases and V 1 base, and 6 bases lay outside the gene matches. Germline V gene data show CDR1 as KGHSH and CDR2 as LQKENI. CDR3 residues: CASSPLPTSGTYEQYF. CDR3 in DNA: TGTGCCAGCTCACCACTCCCGACTAGCGGTACCTACGAGCAGTACTTC.

The genes are TRBV28 and TRBJ2-5; TRBD2 agrees at 8 bases. With V trimmed by 7 bases and J by 7 bases, 11 bases remained unmatched. The CDR3 is 14 amino acids. Germline V lookup: CDR1 MDHEN, CDR2 SYDVKM. In nucleotides, the CDR3 is TGTGCCAGCATCCGGGGGGGGACTCTGGGGACCCAGTACTTC. It translates to CASIRGGTLGTQYF.

This clone was counted between two and nine times. Additional DNA sequences in this sample encode the identical CDR3. The rearrangement joins TRBV10-1 to TRBJ2-3; D is unclear. The CDR3 has 12 amino acids. The V gene lost 6 bases and the J gene lost 2 bases, with 6 bases spanning the gap. Germline-derived CDR1 and CDR2 are WNHNN and SYGVQD (reference sequence). CDR3 sequence: CASSYSTDTQYF. The CDR3, as DNA: TGCGCCAGCAGCTACTCCACAGATACGCAGTATTTT.